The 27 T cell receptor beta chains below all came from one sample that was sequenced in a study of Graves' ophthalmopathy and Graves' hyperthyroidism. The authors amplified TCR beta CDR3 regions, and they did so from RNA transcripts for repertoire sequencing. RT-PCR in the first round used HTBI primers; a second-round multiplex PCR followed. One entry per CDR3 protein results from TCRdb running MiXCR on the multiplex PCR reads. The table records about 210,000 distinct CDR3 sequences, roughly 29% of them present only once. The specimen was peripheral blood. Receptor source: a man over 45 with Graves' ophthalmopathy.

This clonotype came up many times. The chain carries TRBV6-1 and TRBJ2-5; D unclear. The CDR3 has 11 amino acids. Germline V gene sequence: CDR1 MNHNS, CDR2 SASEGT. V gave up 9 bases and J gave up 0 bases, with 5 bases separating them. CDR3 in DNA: TGTGCCAGGTCGGACCAAGAGACCCAGTACTTC. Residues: CARSDQETQYF.

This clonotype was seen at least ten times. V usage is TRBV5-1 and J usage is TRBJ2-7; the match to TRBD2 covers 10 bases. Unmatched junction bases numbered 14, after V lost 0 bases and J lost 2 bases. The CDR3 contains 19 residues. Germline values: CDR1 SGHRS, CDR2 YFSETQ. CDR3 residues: CASSLVGQREGQVAYEQYF. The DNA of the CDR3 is TGCGCCAGCAGCTTGGTAGGCCAGCGGGAGGGCCAAGTGGCCTACGAGCAGTACTTC. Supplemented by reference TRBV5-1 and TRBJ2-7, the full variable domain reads KAGVTQTPRYLIKTRGQQVTLSCSPISGHRSVSWYQQTPGQGLQFLFEYFSETQRNKGNFPGRFSGRQFSNSRSEMNVSTLELGDSALYLCASSLVGQREGQVAYEQYFGPGTRLTVT.

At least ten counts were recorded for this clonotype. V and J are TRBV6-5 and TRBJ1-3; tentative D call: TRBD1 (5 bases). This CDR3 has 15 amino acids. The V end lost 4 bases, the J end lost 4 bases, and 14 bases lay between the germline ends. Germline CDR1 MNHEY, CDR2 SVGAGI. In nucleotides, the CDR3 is TGTGCCAGCAGTTTCGGGGCAGGGACCGGAAACACCATATATTTT. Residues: CASSFGAGTGNTIYF.

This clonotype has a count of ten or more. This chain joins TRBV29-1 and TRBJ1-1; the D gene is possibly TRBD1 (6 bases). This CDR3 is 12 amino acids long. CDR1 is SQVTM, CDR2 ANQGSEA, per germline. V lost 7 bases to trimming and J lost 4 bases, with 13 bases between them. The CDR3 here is CSGREGGTEAFF. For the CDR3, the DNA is TGCAGCGGCCGTGAGGGGGGCACTGAAGCTTTCTTT.

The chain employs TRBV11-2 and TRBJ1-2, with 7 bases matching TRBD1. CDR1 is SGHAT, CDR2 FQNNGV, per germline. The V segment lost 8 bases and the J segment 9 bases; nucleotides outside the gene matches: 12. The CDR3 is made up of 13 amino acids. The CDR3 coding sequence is TGTGCCAGCTCTTACACAGGGGATAACCGCTACACCTTC. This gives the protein CASSYTGDNRYTF.

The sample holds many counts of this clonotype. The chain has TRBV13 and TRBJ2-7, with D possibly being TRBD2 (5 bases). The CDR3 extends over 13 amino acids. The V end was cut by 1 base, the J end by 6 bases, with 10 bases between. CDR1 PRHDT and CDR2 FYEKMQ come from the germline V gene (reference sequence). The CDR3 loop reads CASSLVTGSEQYF. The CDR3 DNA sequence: TGTGCCAGCAGCTTAGTCACTGGGAGCGAGCAGTACTTC.

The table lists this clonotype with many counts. CDR3 in amino acids: CASSPSRLAFREQYF. CDR3 sequence (DNA): TGTGCCAGCAGCCCCTCGCGACTAGCCTTCCGCGAGCAGTACTTC. V is TRBV14 and J is TRBJ2-7, with 7 bases aligning to TRBD2. Trimming cost V 4 bases and J 6 bases; bases outside gene matches: 12. From germline, CDR1 is SGHDN and CDR2 FVKESK. This CDR3 has 15 amino acids.

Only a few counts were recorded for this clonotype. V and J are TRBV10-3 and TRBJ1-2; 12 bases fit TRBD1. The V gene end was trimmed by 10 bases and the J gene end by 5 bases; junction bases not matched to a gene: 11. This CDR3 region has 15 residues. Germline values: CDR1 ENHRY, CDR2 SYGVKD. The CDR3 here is CATTTGTGGAYGYTF. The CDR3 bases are TGTGCCACGACGACCGGGACAGGGGGCGCTTATGGCTACACCTTC.

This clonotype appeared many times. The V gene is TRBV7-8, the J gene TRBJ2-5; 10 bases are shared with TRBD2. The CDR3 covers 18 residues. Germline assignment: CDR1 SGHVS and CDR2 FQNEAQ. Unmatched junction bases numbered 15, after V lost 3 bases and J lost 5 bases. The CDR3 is CASSFSPPDLAGVETQYF. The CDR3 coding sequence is TGTGCCAGCAGCTTTTCCCCACCCGACCTAGCGGGAGTCGAGACCCAGTACTTC.

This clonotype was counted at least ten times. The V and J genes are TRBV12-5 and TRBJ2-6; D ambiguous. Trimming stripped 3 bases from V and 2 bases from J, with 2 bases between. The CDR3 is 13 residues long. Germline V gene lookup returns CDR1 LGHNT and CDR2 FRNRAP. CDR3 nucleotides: TGTGCTAGTGGTTTAACTGGGGCCAACGTCCTGACTTTC. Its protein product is CASGLTGANVLTF.

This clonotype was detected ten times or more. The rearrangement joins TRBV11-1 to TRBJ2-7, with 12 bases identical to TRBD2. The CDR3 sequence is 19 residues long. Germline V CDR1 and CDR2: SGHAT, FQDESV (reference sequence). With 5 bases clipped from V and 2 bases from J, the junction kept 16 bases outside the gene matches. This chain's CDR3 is CASSGRLAGEIDGAYEQYF. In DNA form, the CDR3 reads TGTGCCAGCAGCGGGAGACTAGCGGGAGAAATTGATGGGGCCTACGAGCAGTACTTC.

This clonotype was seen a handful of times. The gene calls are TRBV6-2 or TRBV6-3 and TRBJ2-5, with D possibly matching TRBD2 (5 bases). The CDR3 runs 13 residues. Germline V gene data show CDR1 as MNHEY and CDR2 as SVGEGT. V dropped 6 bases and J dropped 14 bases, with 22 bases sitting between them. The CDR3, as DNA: TGTGCCAGCAGCTTCCTGAGGGCTGACCAACTCTACTTC. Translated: CASSFLRADQLYF.

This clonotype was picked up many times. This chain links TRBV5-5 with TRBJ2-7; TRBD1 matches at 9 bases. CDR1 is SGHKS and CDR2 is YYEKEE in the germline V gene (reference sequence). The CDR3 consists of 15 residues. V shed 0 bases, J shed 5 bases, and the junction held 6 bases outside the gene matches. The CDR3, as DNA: TGTGCCAGCAGCTTGGGACGGACAGGGGCGCACGAGCAGTACTTC. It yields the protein CASSLGRTGAHEQYF.

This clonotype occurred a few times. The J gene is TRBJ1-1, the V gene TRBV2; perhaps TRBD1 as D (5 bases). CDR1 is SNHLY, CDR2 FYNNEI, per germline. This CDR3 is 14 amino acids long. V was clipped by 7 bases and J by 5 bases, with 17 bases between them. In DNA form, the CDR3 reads TGTGCCAGCACCCGGGGCCCCAGAGGAACTGAAGCTTTCTTT. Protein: CASTRGPRGTEAFF.

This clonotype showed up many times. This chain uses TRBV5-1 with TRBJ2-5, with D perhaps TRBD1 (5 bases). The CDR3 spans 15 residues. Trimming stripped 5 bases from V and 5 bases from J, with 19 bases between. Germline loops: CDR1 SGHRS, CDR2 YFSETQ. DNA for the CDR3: TGCGCCAGCAGACCTGGGGCGAGTTCCGGGGAGACCCAGTACTTC. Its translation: CASRPGASSGETQYF.

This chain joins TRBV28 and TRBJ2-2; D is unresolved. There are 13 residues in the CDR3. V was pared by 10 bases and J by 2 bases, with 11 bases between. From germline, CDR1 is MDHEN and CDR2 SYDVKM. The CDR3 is CATSSLNTGELFF. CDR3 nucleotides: TGTGCCACCTCATCTCTTAACACCGGGGAGCTGTTTTTT. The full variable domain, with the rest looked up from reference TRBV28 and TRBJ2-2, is DVKVTQSSRYLVKRTGEKVFLECVQDMDHENMFWYRQDPGLGLRLIYFSYDVKMKEKGDIPEGYSVSREKKERFSLILESASTNQTSMYLCATSSLNTGELFFGEGSRLTVL.

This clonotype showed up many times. The CDR3 coding sequence is TGTGCCAGCAGTTTAGGGGGCGCAGCCGGGGAGCTGTTTTTT. Protein sequence: CASSLGGAAGELFF. The V gene is TRBV12-3 or TRBV12-4, the J gene TRBJ2-2; D perhaps matches TRBD1 (5 bases). The CDR3 is 14 residues long. Trimming removed 1 base from V and 6 bases from J, with 9 bases in between.

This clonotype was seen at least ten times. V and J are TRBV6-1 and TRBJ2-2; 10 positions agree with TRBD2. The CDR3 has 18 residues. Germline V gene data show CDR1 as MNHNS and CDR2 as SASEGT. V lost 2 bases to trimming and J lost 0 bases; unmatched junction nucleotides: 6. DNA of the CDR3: TGTGCCAGCAGTGAACTTGGGCTAGCGGGGGCGAACACCGGGGAGCTGTTTTTT. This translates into CASSELGLAGANTGELFF.

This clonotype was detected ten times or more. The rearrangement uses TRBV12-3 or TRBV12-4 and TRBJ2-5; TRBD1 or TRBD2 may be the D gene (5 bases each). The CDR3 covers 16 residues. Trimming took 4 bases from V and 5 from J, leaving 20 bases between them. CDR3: CASSSPGRILRETQYF. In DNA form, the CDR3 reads TGTGCCAGCAGTTCGCCGGGACGGATCCTCCGGGAGACCCAGTACTTC.

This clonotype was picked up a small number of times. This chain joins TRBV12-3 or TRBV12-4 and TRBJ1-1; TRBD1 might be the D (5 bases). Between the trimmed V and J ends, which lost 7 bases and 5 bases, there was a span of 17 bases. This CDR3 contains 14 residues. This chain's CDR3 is CASTIGGSGTEAFF. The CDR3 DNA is TGTGCCAGCACCATTGGGGGGAGTGGGACTGAAGCTTTCTTT.

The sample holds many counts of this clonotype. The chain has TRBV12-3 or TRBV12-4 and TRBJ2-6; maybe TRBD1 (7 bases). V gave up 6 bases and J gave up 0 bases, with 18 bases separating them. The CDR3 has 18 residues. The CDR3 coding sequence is TGTGCCAGCAGGCTCAACAGGGGAGGAGGCTCTGGGGCCAACGTCCTGACTTTC. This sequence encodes CASRLNRGGGSGANVLTF.

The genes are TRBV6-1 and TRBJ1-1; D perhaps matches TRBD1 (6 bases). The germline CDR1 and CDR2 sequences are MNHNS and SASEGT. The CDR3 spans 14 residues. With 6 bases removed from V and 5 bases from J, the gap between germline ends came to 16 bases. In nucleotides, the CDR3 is TGTGCCAGCAGAAACAGGGTATCGGGTACTGAAGCTTTCTTT. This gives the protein CASRNRVSGTEAFF.

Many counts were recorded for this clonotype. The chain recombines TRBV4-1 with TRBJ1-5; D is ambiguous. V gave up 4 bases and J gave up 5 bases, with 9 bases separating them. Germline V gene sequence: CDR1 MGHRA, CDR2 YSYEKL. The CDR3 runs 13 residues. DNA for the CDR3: TGCGCCAGCAGCCTTCGGGCCGATCAGCCCCAGCATTTT. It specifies CASSLRADQPQHF.

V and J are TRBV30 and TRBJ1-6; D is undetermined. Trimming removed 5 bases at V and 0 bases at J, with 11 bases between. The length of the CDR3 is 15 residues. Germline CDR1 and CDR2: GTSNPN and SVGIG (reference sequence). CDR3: CAWAGISSYNSPLHF. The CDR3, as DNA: TGTGCCTGGGCCGGGATTAGCTCCTATAATTCACCCCTCCACTTT. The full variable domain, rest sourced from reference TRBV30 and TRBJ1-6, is SQTIHQWPATLVQPVGSPLSLECTVEGTSNPNLYWYRQAAGRGLQLLFYSVGIGQISSEVPQNLSASRPQDRQFILSSKKLLLSDSGFYLCAWAGISSYNSPLHFGNGTRLTVT.

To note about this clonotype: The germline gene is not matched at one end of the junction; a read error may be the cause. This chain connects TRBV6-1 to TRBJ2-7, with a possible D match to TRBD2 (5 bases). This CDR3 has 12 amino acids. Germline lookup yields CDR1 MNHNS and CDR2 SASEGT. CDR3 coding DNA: TGTGCCACCAGTGACTACGTGGGGGAGCAGTACTTC. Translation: CATSDYVGEQYF.

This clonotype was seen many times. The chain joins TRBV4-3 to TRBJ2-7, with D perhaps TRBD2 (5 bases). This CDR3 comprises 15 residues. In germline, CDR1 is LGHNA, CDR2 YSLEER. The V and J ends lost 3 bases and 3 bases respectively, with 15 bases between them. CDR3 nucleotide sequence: TGCGCCAGCAGCCACCAACTAGACCCCATCTACGAGCAGTACTTC. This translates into CASSHQLDPIYEQYF.

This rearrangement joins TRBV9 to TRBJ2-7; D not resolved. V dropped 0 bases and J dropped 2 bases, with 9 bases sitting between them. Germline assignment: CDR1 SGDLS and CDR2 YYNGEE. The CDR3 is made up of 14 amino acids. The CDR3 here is CASSVAGTAYEQYF. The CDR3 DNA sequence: TGTGCCAGCAGCGTAGCAGGTACTGCCTACGAGCAGTACTTC.